This record covers a single T cell receptor beta chain. Its antigen is undetermined. The CDR3 length is 16 residues. In germline, CDR1 is SGHDT, CDR2 YYEEEE. Losses at the gene ends were 9 bases for V and 0 bases for J; bases not matched to a gene: 11. TCRdb's copy holds only in-frame clones and misses some; the assay was immunoSEQ multiplex PCR. The table records 130,000 to 150,000 clones, roughly 89% of them present only once. This record belongs to a study of cytomegalovirus exposure and HLA in healthy donors. The overall study: According to later analysis, the same platform produced the 120 validation and several hundred first-cohort repertoires. General study results and limits: It was reportedly the case that the classifier diagnosed cytomegalovirus status with high specificity and sensitivity. The study listed roughly 150 cytomegalovirus-associated TCR beta chains. Confirmation was obtained in vitro that three CMV-associated chains are specific for CMV antigens.

The J gene is TRBJ1-4, the V gene TRBV5-6, with 7 bases matching TRBD1. Sequencing was done on a sample of PBMCs. The source of this sequence is a woman younger than 35 in good health and CMV-seropositive. This CDR3 is CATSGTAEPTNEKLFF. The CDR3 DNA is TGTGCCACCTCCGGGACAGCCGAGCCAACTAATGAAAAACTGTTTTTT.